A single sample is the source of the 29 T cell receptor beta chains below, sequenced in a study of blood T cells in healthy people across ages. Next came a second PCR, run for about 7 to 12 cycles, which used a sample-barcoded 5' primer along with a J-beta primer mix. TCRdb reprocessed the 5' RACE reads via MiXCR and lists one record per CDR3 protein. The data contain 1.5 million to 1.9 million distinct CDR3 sequences, about 45% of them singletons. Material for sequencing was blood. The origin of the receptors is a woman aged 18-29 years in good health.

The chain recombines TRBV6-5 with TRBJ1-2; D remains ambiguous. The CDR3 has 12 residues. CDR1 and CDR2 (germline): MNHEY, SVGAGI. V shed 5 bases and J shed 4 bases, with 8 bases lying between them. CDR3 loop: CASSTDPYGYTF. For the CDR3, the DNA is TGTGCCAGCAGTACCGACCCCTATGGCTACACCTTC.

This chain links TRBV12-3 or TRBV12-4 with TRBJ2-2, with 7 bases lining up with TRBD1. The V segment lost 8 bases and the J segment 5 bases; nucleotides outside the gene matches: 5. This CDR3 spans 13 amino acids. CDR3 DNA: TGTGCCAGCCAGGGGGATGAAACCGGGGAGCTGTTTTTT. Protein product: CASQGDETGELFF.

This chain connects TRBV2 to TRBJ2-3; D is uncertain. V lost 3 bases and J 2 bases, leaving 12 bases between the germline ends. This CDR3 is 15 amino acids long. CDR1 SNHLY and CDR2 FYNNEI come from the germline V gene. CDR3 region: CASSEETSATDTQYF. The CDR3 DNA is TGTGCCAGCAGTGAGGAGACCTCCGCCACAGATACGCAGTATTTT.

This clonotype was found a few times. V and J are TRBV4-3 and TRBJ2-1; D gene ambiguous. CDR3 length equals 15 residues. Germline CDR1 is LGHNA and CDR2 is YSLEER. Trimming cost V 1 base and J 0 bases, with 7 bases left between them. This CDR3 is CASSQGPGSYNEQFF. The CDR3 DNA sequence: TGCGCCAGCAGCCAAGGCCCCGGCTCCTACAATGAGCAGTTCTTC.

The rearrangement uses TRBV18 and TRBJ2-7; 10 bases are shared with TRBD1. Germline CDR1 KGHSH, CDR2 LQKENI. The CDR3 runs 16 residues. After removal of 3 bases from V and 4 bases from J, the junction contained 9 bases not matched to a gene. The CDR3 DNA reads TGTGCCAGCTCACCTAGACAGGGGGCTGGAATGTACGAGCAGTACTTC. Encoded protein: CASSPRQGAGMYEQYF. The variable domain in full, completed from reference TRBV18 and TRBJ2-7, reads NAGVMQNPRHLVRRRGQEARLRCSPMKGHSHVYWYRQLPEEGLKFMVYLQKENIIDESGMPKERFSAEFPKEGPSILRIQQVVRGDSAAYFCASSPRQGAGMYEQYFGPGTRLTVT.

V gene TRBV9 combines with J gene TRBJ2-7; D is undetermined. The CDR3 extends over 13 amino acids. Germline V gene sequence: CDR1 SGDLS, CDR2 YYNGEE. Between the trimmed V and J ends, which lost 3 bases and 6 bases, there was a span of 13 bases. The CDR3 nucleotides read TGTGCCAGCAGCGAGGCGCCCTCGAGCGAGCAGTACTTC. Protein sequence: CASSEAPSSEQYF.

The rearrangement joins TRBV4-3 to TRBJ1-2, with D perhaps TRBD1 (5 bases). CDR3 length: 15 residues. V lost 5 bases to trimming and J lost 8 bases, with 21 bases between them. Germline V gene data show CDR1 as LGHNA and CDR2 as YSLEER. The CDR3 reads CASSLSAGTGGGYTF. In DNA, the CDR3 is TGCGCCAGCAGCTTATCTGCCGGGACGGGGGGAGGCTACACCTTC.

The chain employs TRBV29-1 and TRBJ1-2; tentatively, D is TRBD1 (5 bases). Trimming removed 6 bases from V and 5 bases from J, with 16 bases in between. This CDR3 spans 13 amino acids. Germline CDR1 and CDR2: SQVTM and ANQGSEA. CDR3 region: CSVDPGGPYGYTF. For the CDR3, the DNA is TGCAGCGTGGATCCCGGGGGACCTTATGGCTACACCTTC. The variable domain in full, with the rest retrieved from reference TRBV29-1 and TRBJ1-2, is SAVISQKPSRDICQRGTSLTIQCQVDSQVTMMFWYRQQPGQSLTLIATANQGSEATYESGFVIDKFPISRPNLTFSTLTVSNMSPEDSSIYLCSVDPGGPYGYTFGSGTRLTVV.

At least ten counts were recorded for this clonotype. One junction end disagrees with the germline gene, perhaps due to a read error. The chain is built from TRBV7-2 and TRBJ2-7; possible D gene TRBD2, 5 bases. Germline V lookup: CDR1 SGHTA, CDR2 FQGNSA. This CDR3 has 14 amino acids. Here the CDR3 reads CASSLGRGSYEQYF. For the CDR3, the DNA is TGCGCCAGCAGCCTGGGGAGAGGATCCTACGAGCAGTACTTC.

This clonotype was found many times. This chain links TRBV4-3 with TRBJ2-3, with TRBD2 identical over 7 bases. Per germline, CDR1 LGHNA and CDR2 YSLEER. The CDR3 loop spans 14 amino acids. The V segment lost 5 bases and the J segment 2 bases; nucleotides outside the gene matches: 4. In DNA, the CDR3 is TGCGCCAGCAGCGGACTAGTGTTCACAGATACGCAGTATTTT. Encoded protein: CASSGLVFTDTQYF.

This clonotype was detected a few times. J is TRBJ2-3 and V is TRBV28; tentative D call: TRBD2 (6 bases). This CDR3 region has 17 residues. Trimming cost V 4 bases and J 2 bases, with 19 bases left between them. CDR1 is MDHEN, CDR2 SYDVKM, per germline. The CDR3 spells CASSSGPLARPTDTQYF. The CDR3 DNA follows: TGTGCCAGCAGTTCAGGGCCACTAGCCCGCCCCACAGATACGCAGTATTTT. Drawing the rest from reference TRBV28 and TRBJ2-3, the complete variable domain is DVKVTQSSRYLVKRTGEKVFLECVQDMDHENMFWYRQDPGLGLRLIYFSYDVKMKEKGDIPEGYSVSREKKERFSLILESASTNQTSMYLCASSSGPLARPTDTQYFGPGTRLTVL.

The chain recombines TRBV4-3 with TRBJ2-6; D is unresolved. CDR3 length equals 16 residues. CDR1 is LGHNA and CDR2 is YSLEER in the germline V gene. V lost 1 base to trimming and J lost 0 bases, with 7 bases between them. The CDR3 reads CASSQVLHSGANVLTF. The CDR3, as DNA: TGCGCCAGCAGCCAAGTCCTACACTCTGGGGCCAACGTCCTGACTTTC.

The V and J genes are TRBV20-1 and TRBJ1-5; D is perhaps TRBD1 (6 bases). Deletions cut 6 bases from V and 1 base from J, with 10 bases between. Per germline, CDR1 DFQATT and CDR2 SNEGSKA (reference sequence). The CDR3 spans 13 residues. CDR3 in amino acids: CSAMGQSNQPQHF. The CDR3, as DNA: TGCAGTGCCATGGGACAAAGCAATCAGCCCCAGCATTTT.

The chain is built from TRBV20-1 and TRBJ2-1, with D unresolved. The J call may be faulty, since TRBJ2-7 better matches the DNA end. The CDR3 totals 12 residues. Germline V gene data show CDR1 as DFQATT and CDR2 as SNEGSKA (reference sequence). CDR3 protein: CSGKERYNEQYF. CDR3 nucleotides: TGCAGTGGAAAGGAGAGGTACAATGAGCAGTACTTC.

J is TRBJ1-6 and V is TRBV6-1; D is perhaps TRBD1 (6 bases). The CDR3 is 18 residues long. The ends were cut back, 1 base at V and 10 bases at J, with 23 bases in the middle. Germline V gene sequence: CDR1 MNHNS, CDR2 SASEGT. CDR3 amino acids: CASSEVPKMRGEQSPLHF. CDR3 bases: TGTGCCAGCAGTGAAGTGCCCAAGATGAGGGGGGAACAGTCACCCCTCCACTTT.

In this sample, this clonotype turned up a few times. The rearrangement uses TRBV28 and TRBJ1-2, with TRBD1 matching 9 bases. CDR3 length: 15 amino acids. Per germline, CDR1 MDHEN and CDR2 SYDVKM. With 6 bases clipped from V and 7 bases from J, the junction kept 12 bases outside the gene matches. The CDR3 is CASSRDRVGVTGYTF. The CDR3 coding sequence is TGTGCCAGCAGCCGGGACAGGGTGGGGGTAACTGGCTACACCTTC.

This clonotype was seen only a few times. The rearrangement joins TRBV20-1 to TRBJ1-2, with D perhaps matching TRBD1 (6 bases). The V end was cut by 6 bases, the J end by 4 bases, with 21 bases between. Germline lookup yields CDR1 DFQATT and CDR2 SNEGSKA (reference sequence). This CDR3 is 15 amino acids long. The CDR3 DNA sequence: TGCAGTGCCCACAGGACAGCCGCACGTCTCTATGGCTACACCTTC. Translating gives CSAHRTAARLYGYTF.

The chain joins TRBV29-1 to TRBJ2-3, with D maybe TRBD2 (6 bases). The germline gives CDR1 SQVTM, CDR2 ANQGSEA. This CDR3 is built from 14 residues. V lost 4 bases and J 0 bases, leaving 11 bases between the germline ends. For the CDR3, the DNA is TGCAGCGTTGTTAGCGGAGCTAGCACAGATACGCAGTATTTT. Translating it yields CSVVSGASTDTQYF.

The V and J genes are TRBV5-1 and TRBJ2-5; 13 nucleotides agree with TRBD2. The V segment lost 4 bases and the J segment 11 bases; nucleotides outside the gene matches: 14. Germline CDR1 and CDR2: SGHRS and YFSETQ. The CDR3 has 16 residues. The CDR3, as DNA: TGCGCCAGCAGCATACTAGCGGGAGGGCCATACAATGAGCAGTACTTC. Its protein product is CASSILAGGPYNEQYF.

The gene calls are TRBV25-1 and TRBJ1-1; TRBD1 might be the D (5 bases). This CDR3 contains 12 residues. CDR1 is MGHDK and CDR2 is SYGVNS in the germline V gene. CDR3 in amino acids: CGSSGTNTEAFF. Here the CDR3 DNA reads TGTGGCTCGTCTGGGACGAACACTGAAGCTTTCTTT.

The chain couples TRBV9 to TRBJ1-5; tentative D call: TRBD1 (5 bases). Trimming left V 0 bases short and J 5 bases short, with 12 bases between. The CDR3 is made up of 15 amino acids. Germline CDR1 SGDLS, CDR2 YYNGEE. CDR3 residues: CASSVDGQGYQPQHF. Written as DNA, the CDR3 is TGTGCCAGCAGCGTAGACGGGCAGGGTTATCAGCCCCAGCATTTT.

The rearrangement uses TRBV12-3 or TRBV12-4 and TRBJ1-1; 9 bases map to TRBD1. This CDR3 has 14 amino acids. The V gene end was trimmed by 7 bases and the J gene end by 5 bases; junction bases not matched to a gene: 8. The CDR3 bases are TGTGCCAGCACCGAGACAGGGGGAAGGACTGAAGCTTTCTTT. This gives the protein CASTETGGRTEAFF.

This chain connects TRBV7-2 to TRBJ2-1, with 10 bases identical to TRBD2. The V gene's germline CDR1 is SGHTA and CDR2 FQGNSA. The CDR3 totals 14 residues. V lost 10 bases to trimming and J lost 5 bases; unmatched junction nucleotides: 8. CDR3 sequence: CATSLAGTNNEQFF. CDR3 DNA sequence: TGTGCCACCTCACTAGCGGGAACAAACAATGAGCAGTTCTTC.

This chain joins TRBV12-3 or TRBV12-4 and TRBJ2-1; TRBD2 agrees at 10 bases. The CDR3 loop spans 17 amino acids. The V segment lost 3 bases and the J segment 8 bases; nucleotides outside the gene matches: 13. The CDR3 region has the DNA TGTGCCAGCAGTTTGGCCATGATGCCTAGCGGGGGCGATGAGCAGTTCTTC. Its translation: CASSLAMMPSGGDEQFF.

V and J are TRBV20-1 and TRBJ2-7; D gene ambiguous. Per the germline V gene, CDR1 is DFQATT and CDR2 is SNEGSKA (reference sequence). The CDR3 sequence is 13 residues long. With 3 bases removed from V and 3 bases from J, the gap between germline ends came to 12 bases. In DNA form, the CDR3 reads TGCAGTGCTAGTGGATGGCACAGCTACGAGCAGTACTTC. Protein product: CSASGWHSYEQYF.

A word on this clonotype: An end of the junction differs from the germline gene, which may be a read error. CDR3 bases: TGTGCCAGTAGCTTACTAGCGGGAGTGAAGAGGGATGAGCAGTTCTTC. Translation gives CASSLLAGVKRDEQFF. The chain uses TRBV11-1 and TRBJ2-1, with 11 bases fitting TRBD2. This CDR3 spans 16 amino acids. From germline, CDR1 is SGHAT and CDR2 FQDESV (reference sequence).

The chain combines TRBV20-1 with TRBJ2-1; 8 nucleotides agree with TRBD2. The tail of the sequence fits TRBJ2-7 better, so the J call may be wrong. The CDR3 spans 14 residues. In germline, CDR1 is DFQATT, CDR2 SNEGSKA (reference sequence). As DNA, the CDR3 is TGCAGTGCTAGTCTCGGGAGGGCCTACAATGAGCAGTACTTC. Translating gives CSASLGRAYNEQYF.

The rearrangement uses TRBV20-1 and TRBJ2-1; D is possibly TRBD1 (5 bases). Germline-derived CDR1 and CDR2 are DFQATT and SNEGSKA (reference sequence). The CDR3 totals 14 residues. Deletions cut 3 bases from V and 7 bases from J, with 16 bases between. The CDR3 region is CSARVLGKGNEQFF. The CDR3 DNA sequence: TGCAGTGCTAGGGTCTTAGGAAAGGGGAATGAGCAGTTCTTC.

Concerning this clonotype: A much bigger clone sits one base away, suggesting this may be a read error. V is TRBV27 and J is TRBJ2-1; 8 nucleotides align to TRBD2. This CDR3 region has 14 residues. Germline-derived CDR1 and CDR2 are MNHEY and SMNVEV (reference sequence). V lost 5 bases and J lost 6; bases outside the gene matches: 6. The CDR3, as DNA: TGTGCCAGCAGTCCCGGGACTAGAGGCAATGAGCAGTTCTTC. It yields the protein CASSPGTRGNEQFF.